The rows below give T cell receptor beta chains drawn from one sample of a study of post-analysis software for immune sequencing data. One entry per CDR3 protein, called by TCRdb with MiXCR from the PCR reads. This table has 650,000 to 900,000 distinct CDR3 sequences, about half appearing once. The source material was blood. The receptor source for this set is a girl between 5 and 17 years old with multiple sclerosis. CDR3s include the opening cysteine and the closing phenylalanine or tryptophan. The order of the fields is V gene, clone size, D gene, J gene, CDR3 DNA, CDR3 protein. The D gene is left open where the match is weak. Clone size, where shown, is once, few, many, or a class for clones that have expanded.

v_gene: TRBV11-1; abundance: -; d_gene: TRBD1; j_gene: TRBJ2-7; CDR3nt: TGTGCCAGCAGCATTTCCGGGACAGCTACCTACGAGCAGTACTTC; CDR3aa: CASSISGTATYEQYF
v_gene: TRBV30; abundance: few; d_gene: TRBD2; j_gene: TRBJ2-1; CDR3nt: TGTGCCTGGATAAGTAGGCTAGCGGGTGCGGAGCAGTTCTTC; CDR3aa: CAWISRLAGAEQFF
v_gene: TRBV6-1; abundance: -; d_gene: -; j_gene: TRBJ1-2; CDR3nt: TGTGCCAGCAGCGGACAAGTAAATAATGGCTACACCTTC; CDR3aa: CASSGQVNNGYTF
v_gene: TRBV20-1; abundance: -; d_gene: TRBD2; j_gene: TRBJ2-1; CDR3nt: TGCAGTGCTCGTACTCCTAGCGGCCGGGAGCAGTTCTTC; CDR3aa: CSARTPSGREQFF
v_gene: TRBV20-1; abundance: -; d_gene: TRBD2; j_gene: TRBJ2-1; CDR3nt: TGCAGTGCTCCTTCTGTACTAGCGGGAAACAATGAGCAGTTCTTC; CDR3aa: CSAPSVLAGNNEQFF
v_gene: TRBV15; abundance: -; d_gene: -; j_gene: TRBJ2-3; CDR3nt: TGTGCCACCGGCAGAGACACAGATACGCAGTATTTT; CDR3aa: CATGRDTDTQYF
v_gene: TRBV28; abundance: -; d_gene: TRBD1; j_gene: TRBJ2-7; CDR3nt: TGTGCCAGCAGTATGGACAGGGTGGCCTACGAGCAGTACTTC; CDR3aa: CASSMDRVAYEQYF
v_gene: TRBV29-1; abundance: -; d_gene: TRBD2; j_gene: TRBJ2-7; CDR3nt: TGCAGCGTTGAACTAGCGGGAGGTCCTAGCTCCTACGAGCAGTACTTC; CDR3aa: CSVELAGGPSSYEQYF
v_gene: TRBV20-1; abundance: few; d_gene: -; j_gene: TRBJ1-1; CDR3nt: TGCAGTGCCGAGGCGGAGAACACTGAAGCTTTCTTT; CDR3aa: CSAEAENTEAFF
v_gene: TRBV2; abundance: few; d_gene: TRBD2; j_gene: TRBJ2-1; CDR3nt: TGTGCCAGCAGTGACGGGACTAGCGGAACCAATGAGCAGTTCTTC; CDR3aa: CASSDGTSGTNEQFF
v_gene: TRBV28; abundance: -; d_gene: -; j_gene: TRBJ2-7; CDR3nt: TGTGCCAGCAGTTCCGATGACAGTCTCTTAGAGCAGTACTTC; CDR3aa: CASSSDDSLLEQYF
v_gene: TRBV12-3/TRBV12-4; abundance: -; d_gene: -; j_gene: TRBJ2-4; CDR3nt: TGTGCCAGCAGTCCGTCCTGGGAGCAGTACTTC; CDR3aa: CASSPSWEQYF
v_gene: TRBV20-1; abundance: few; d_gene: -; j_gene: TRBJ2-3; CDR3nt: TGCAGTGCTAGAGGGGAGGTGGAAGATACGCAGTATTTT; CDR3aa: CSARGEVEDTQYF
v_gene: TRBV12-3/TRBV12-4; abundance: -; d_gene: -; j_gene: TRBJ2-1; CDR3nt: TGTGCCAGCAGTCAGGGCCCCTTGGGGTTCTTC; CDR3aa: CASSQGPLGFF
v_gene: TRBV10-1; abundance: -; d_gene: TRBD2; j_gene: TRBJ2-7; CDR3nt: TGCGCCAGCAGGGAGACTAGCGGTACCTACGAGCAGTACTTC; CDR3aa: CASRETSGTYEQYF
v_gene: TRBV29-1; abundance: -; d_gene: TRBD1; j_gene: TRBJ1-1; CDR3nt: TGCAGCGTTCCCGGGACAGGGGGTACTGAAGCTTTCTTT; CDR3aa: CSVPGTGGTEAFF
v_gene: TRBV11-2; abundance: -; d_gene: -; j_gene: TRBJ2-6; CDR3nt: TGTGCCAGCAGCTTGGGCCCTCAAGGACGGGGCAACGCCCTATCTGGGGCCAACGTCCTGACTTTC; CDR3aa: CASSLGPQGRGNALSGANVLTF
v_gene: TRBV7-9; abundance: -; d_gene: -; j_gene: TRBJ2-1; CDR3nt: TGTGCCAGCAGTGCGCCAATTACTAGGGTGGGGAATGAGCAGTTCTTC; CDR3aa: CASSAPITRVGNEQFF
v_gene: TRBV27; abundance: -; d_gene: -; j_gene: TRBJ1-4; CDR3nt: TGTGCCAGCAGTAACAGAAAAAATGAAAAACTGTTTTTT; CDR3aa: CASSNRKNEKLFF
v_gene: TRBV29-1; abundance: -; d_gene: TRBD2; j_gene: TRBJ2-5; CDR3nt: TGCAGCGTTGTACTAGCGGAGGAAGAGACCCAGTACTTC; CDR3aa: CSVVLAEEETQYF
v_gene: TRBV29-1; abundance: few; d_gene: -; j_gene: TRBJ2-5; CDR3nt: TGCAGCGTTGGGGGAGGAAACTTAGAGCAGTACTTC; CDR3aa: CSVGGGNLEQYF
v_gene: TRBV7-9; abundance: few; d_gene: TRBD2; j_gene: TRBJ2-7; CDR3nt: TGTGCCAGCAGCCAGGGGACTAGCGGGAGCTCCTACGAGCAGTACTTC; CDR3aa: CASSQGTSGSSYEQYF
v_gene: TRBV11-1; abundance: few; d_gene: -; j_gene: TRBJ1-5; CDR3nt: TGTGCCAGCAGCCCGGACGGCAATCAGCCCCAGCATTTT; CDR3aa: CASSPDGNQPQHF
v_gene: TRBV3-1; abundance: -; d_gene: -; j_gene: TRBJ2-5; CDR3nt: TGTGCCAGCAGCCAAGATCCGGGAGAGGAGACCCAGTACTTC; CDR3aa: CASSQDPGEETQYF
v_gene: TRBV6-5; abundance: -; d_gene: -; j_gene: TRBJ2-7; CDR3nt: TGTGCCAGCAAAGAAGGCGCTGAGCAGTACTTC; CDR3aa: CASKEGAEQYF
v_gene: TRBV7-2; abundance: many; d_gene: TRBD2; j_gene: TRBJ2-1; CDR3nt: TGTGCCAGCAGCTTACTGGAATCCAGCGGGAGACGAAATGAGCAGTTCTTC; CDR3aa: CASSLLESSGRRNEQFF
v_gene: TRBV13; abundance: few; d_gene: -; j_gene: TRBJ2-1; CDR3nt: TGTGCCAGCAGCGACGGAGGGTTGGGGGATGAGCAGTTCTTC; CDR3aa: CASSDGGLGDEQFF
v_gene: TRBV5-1; abundance: -; d_gene: -; j_gene: TRBJ1-1; CDR3nt: TGCGCCAGCAGCTTGGGGTTGGGGGCTTCTGAAGCTTTCTTT; CDR3aa: CASSLGLGASEAFF
v_gene: TRBV27; abundance: -; d_gene: TRBD1; j_gene: TRBJ1-2; CDR3nt: TGTGCCAGCAGCCCTAGGACAGGGGGCGTCTATGGCTACACCTTC; CDR3aa: CASSPRTGGVYGYTF
v_gene: TRBV4-2; abundance: -; d_gene: TRBD2; j_gene: TRBJ2-1; CDR3nt: TGTGCCGGCAGCCTTAGCGGGGGCTCCTACAATGAGCAGTTCTTC; CDR3aa: CAGSLSGGSYNEQFF
v_gene: TRBV18; abundance: few; d_gene: -; j_gene: TRBJ1-5; CDR3nt: TGTGCCAGCTCACCTCCCGGGACGGGGAATCAGCCCCAGCATTTT; CDR3aa: CASSPPGTGNQPQHF
v_gene: TRBV20-1; abundance: -; d_gene: TRBD2; j_gene: TRBJ2-7; CDR3nt: TGCAGTGCTAGAGATGGGGCTAGCGGGAGTTACGAGCAGTACTTC; CDR3aa: CSARDGASGSYEQYF
v_gene: TRBV15; abundance: -; d_gene: -; j_gene: TRBJ2-1; CDR3nt: TGTGCCACCAGCAGAGACCGACACCAGCCTCTTGAGTTCTTC; CDR3aa: CATSRDRHQPLEFF
v_gene: TRBV6-5; abundance: -; d_gene: -; j_gene: TRBJ2-7; CDR3nt: TGTGCCAGCAGTTACCAGACTTCCTACGAGCAGTACTTC; CDR3aa: CASSYQTSYEQYF
v_gene: TRBV19; abundance: -; d_gene: TRBD1; j_gene: TRBJ1-2; CDR3nt: TGTGCCAGTAGACTCACAGGGGCGGCCTATGGCTACACCTTC; CDR3aa: CASRLTGAAYGYTF
v_gene: TRBV7-9; abundance: -; d_gene: TRBD1; j_gene: TRBJ1-1; CDR3nt: TGTGCCAGCAGCTTCAGGGGGAGAAGGACAGGGGAAATCGGGGACACTGAAGCTTTCTTT; CDR3aa: CASSFRGRRTGEIGDTEAFF
v_gene: TRBV24-1; abundance: -; d_gene: -; j_gene: TRBJ2-3; CDR3nt: TGTGCCACCAGTGATTTTAGCAGCCAGGATTTCACAGATACGCAGTATTTT; CDR3aa: CATSDFSSQDFTDTQYF
v_gene: TRBV12-3/TRBV12-4; abundance: few; d_gene: -; j_gene: TRBJ1-5; CDR3nt: TGTGCCAGCAGTTTCCATAGCAATCAGCCCCAGCATTTT; CDR3aa: CASSFHSNQPQHF
v_gene: TRBV5-1; abundance: -; d_gene: TRBD2; j_gene: TRBJ2-3; CDR3nt: TGCGCCAGCAGCTTGTTTCAGCGGGAGACAGATACGCAGTATTTT; CDR3aa: CASSLFQRETDTQYF
v_gene: TRBV20-1; abundance: few; d_gene: TRBD1; j_gene: TRBJ2-7; CDR3nt: TGCAGTGCAAATAACCAGGGACAGGGCACCTACGAGCAGTACTTC; CDR3aa: CSANNQGQGTYEQYF
v_gene: TRBV7-9; abundance: once; d_gene: -; j_gene: TRBJ1-2; CDR3nt: TGTGCCAGCAGTCCGGCCCTCGTCTATGGCTACACCTTC; CDR3aa: CASSPALVYGYTF
v_gene: TRBV7-6; abundance: -; d_gene: -; j_gene: TRBJ1-5; CDR3nt: TGTGCCAGCAGCCCCGCAGGAACGGCTAAGCCCCAGCATTTT; CDR3aa: CASSPAGTAKPQHF
v_gene: TRBV7-2; abundance: -; d_gene: -; j_gene: TRBJ2-7; CDR3nt: TGTGCCAGCAGTAAATCCTTACAGGGCTACGAGCAGTACTTC; CDR3aa: CASSKSLQGYEQYF
v_gene: TRBV7-9; abundance: -; d_gene: -; j_gene: TRBJ1-2; CDR3nt: TGTGCCAGCAGCTTAGTTAGCGGGGCAGCTAACTATGGCTACACCTTC; CDR3aa: CASSLVSGAANYGYTF
v_gene: TRBV7-2; abundance: few; d_gene: -; j_gene: TRBJ2-7; CDR3nt: TGTGCCGTCAGGGAGACGGGTACCTACGAGCAGTACTTC; CDR3aa: CAVRETGTYEQYF
v_gene: TRBV10-2; abundance: -; d_gene: -; j_gene: TRBJ2-5; CDR3nt: TGCGCCAGCAGTGGCATCAGGAAGGAGACCCAGTACTTC; CDR3aa: CASSGIRKETQYF